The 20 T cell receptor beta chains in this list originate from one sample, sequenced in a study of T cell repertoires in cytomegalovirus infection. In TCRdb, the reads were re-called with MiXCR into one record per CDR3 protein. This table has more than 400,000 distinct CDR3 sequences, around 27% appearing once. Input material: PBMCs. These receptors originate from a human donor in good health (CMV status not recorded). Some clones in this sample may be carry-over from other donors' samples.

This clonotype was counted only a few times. Written as DNA, the CDR3 is TGTGCCAGCAGTTACCGCCCGGCAGAGGCCAACTATGGCTACACCTTC. Its protein product is CASSYRPAEANYGYTF. V and J are TRBV6-2 or TRBV6-3 and TRBJ1-2; D call uncertain. Germline loops: CDR1 MNHEY, CDR2 SVGEGT. The CDR3 is 16 residues long. Trimming took 2 bases from V and 2 from J, leaving 15 bases between them.

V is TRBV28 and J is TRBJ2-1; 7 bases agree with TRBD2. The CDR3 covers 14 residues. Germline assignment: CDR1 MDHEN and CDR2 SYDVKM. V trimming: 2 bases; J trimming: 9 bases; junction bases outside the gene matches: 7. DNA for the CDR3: TGTGCCAGCAGTTTAGTAGCGGGCTCTCTTGAGCAGTTCTTC. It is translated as CASSLVAGSLEQFF.

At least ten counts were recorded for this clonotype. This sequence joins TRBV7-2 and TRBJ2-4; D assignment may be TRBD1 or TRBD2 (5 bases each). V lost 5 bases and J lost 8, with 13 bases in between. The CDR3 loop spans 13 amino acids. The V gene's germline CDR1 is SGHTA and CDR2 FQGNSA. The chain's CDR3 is CASSLRDPDIQYF. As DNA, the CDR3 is TGTGCCAGCAGCCTCCGGGACCCGGACATTCAGTACTTC. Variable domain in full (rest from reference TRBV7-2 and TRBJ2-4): GAGVSQSPSNKVTEKGKDVELRCDPISGHTALYWYRQSLGQGLEFLIYFQGNSAPDKSGLPSDRFSAERTGGSVSTLTIQRTQQEDSAVYLCASSLRDPDIQYFGAGTRLSVL.

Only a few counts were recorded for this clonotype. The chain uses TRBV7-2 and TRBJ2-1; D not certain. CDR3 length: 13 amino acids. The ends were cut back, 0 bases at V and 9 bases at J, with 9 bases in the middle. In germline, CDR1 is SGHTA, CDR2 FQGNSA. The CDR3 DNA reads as TGTGCCAGCAGCTTAGCCAGTAGGGCTGAGCAGTTCTTC. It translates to CASSLASRAEQFF.

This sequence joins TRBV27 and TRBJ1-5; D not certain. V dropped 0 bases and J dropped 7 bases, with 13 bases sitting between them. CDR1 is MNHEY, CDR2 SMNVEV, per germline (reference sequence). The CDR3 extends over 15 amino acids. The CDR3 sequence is CASSLSGIRRQPQHF. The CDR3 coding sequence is TGTGCCAGCAGTTTATCGGGGATTCGGCGCCAGCCCCAGCATTTT.

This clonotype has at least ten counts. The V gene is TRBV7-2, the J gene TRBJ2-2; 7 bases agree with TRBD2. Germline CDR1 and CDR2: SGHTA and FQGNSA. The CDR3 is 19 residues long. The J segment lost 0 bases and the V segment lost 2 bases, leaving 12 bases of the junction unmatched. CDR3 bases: TGTGCCAGCAGCTTAACTGGGGGGGGGATCTCTACGAACACCGGGGAGCTGTTTTTT. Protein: CASSLTGGGISTNTGELFF.

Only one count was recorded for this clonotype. As DNA, the CDR3 is TGTGCCAGCAGTTACCAGGGCGGGAGCTCCTACAATGAGCAGTTCTTC. This sequence encodes CASSYQGGSSYNEQFF. The chain couples TRBV6-5 to TRBJ2-1, with TRBD2 matching 7 bases. Losses at the gene ends were 2 bases for V and 0 bases for J; bases not matched to a gene: 4. The CDR3 totals 16 residues. Germline V gene data show CDR1 as MNHEY and CDR2 as SVGAGI.

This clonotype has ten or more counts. CDR3 bases: TGTGCCAGCACCAGAGGGGACAGGGCCCCACTCGAGCAGTACTTC. Its translation: CASTRGDRAPLEQYF. The V call is TRBV28, the J call TRBJ2-7; 9 bases line up with TRBD1. The ends lost 7 bases at V and 6 bases at J; junction bases unmatched: 13. Germline values: CDR1 MDHEN, CDR2 SYDVKM. The CDR3 totals 15 residues.

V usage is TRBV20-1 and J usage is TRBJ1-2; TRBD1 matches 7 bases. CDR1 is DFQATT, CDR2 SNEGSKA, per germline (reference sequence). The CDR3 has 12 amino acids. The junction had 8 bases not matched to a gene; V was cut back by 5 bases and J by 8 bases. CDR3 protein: CSALVRGQGYTF. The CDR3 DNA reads TGCAGTGCTCTCGTTAGGGGGCAAGGCTACACCTTC.

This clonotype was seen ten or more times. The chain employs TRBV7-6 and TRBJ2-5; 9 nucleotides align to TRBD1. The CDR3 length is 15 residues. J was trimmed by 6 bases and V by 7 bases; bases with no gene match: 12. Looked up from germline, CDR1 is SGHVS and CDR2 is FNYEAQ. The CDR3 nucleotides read TGTGCCAGCACCTCCCCGGGACAGGGACGGCAGACCCAGTACTTC. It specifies CASTSPGQGRQTQYF.

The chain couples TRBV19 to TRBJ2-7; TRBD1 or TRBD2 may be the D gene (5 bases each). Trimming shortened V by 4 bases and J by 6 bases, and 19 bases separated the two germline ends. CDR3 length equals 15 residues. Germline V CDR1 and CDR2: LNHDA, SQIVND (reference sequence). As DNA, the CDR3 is TGTGCCAGTAGTACCGAATACAGGAGGCAGAGCGAGCAGTACTTC. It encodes CASSTEYRRQSEQYF.

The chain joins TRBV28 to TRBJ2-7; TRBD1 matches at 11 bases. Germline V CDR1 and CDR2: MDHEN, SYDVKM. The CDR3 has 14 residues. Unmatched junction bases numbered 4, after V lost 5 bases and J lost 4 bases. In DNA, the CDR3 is TGTGCCAGCAGTCGGACAGGGGGCTTGTACGAGCAGTACTTC. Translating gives CASSRTGGLYEQYF. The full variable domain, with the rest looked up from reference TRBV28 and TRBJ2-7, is DVKVTQSSRYLVKRTGEKVFLECVQDMDHENMFWYRQDPGLGLRLIYFSYDVKMKEKGDIPEGYSVSREKKERFSLILESASTNQTSMYLCASSRTGGLYEQYFGPGTRLTVT.

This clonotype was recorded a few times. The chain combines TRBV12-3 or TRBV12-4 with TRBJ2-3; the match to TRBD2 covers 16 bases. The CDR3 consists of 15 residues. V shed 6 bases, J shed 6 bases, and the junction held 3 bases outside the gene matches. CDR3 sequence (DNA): TGTGCCAGCAGAATGGGACTAGCGGGAGGGGATACGCAGTATTTT. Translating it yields CASRMGLAGGDTQYF.

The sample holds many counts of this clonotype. CDR3 region: CASSLASGRVPYEQYV. Written as DNA, the CDR3 is TGTGCCAGCAGCTTAGCCAGCGGGAGAGTCCCTTACGAGCAGTACGTC. The chain employs TRBV7-6 and TRBJ2-7, with TRBD2 identical over 8 bases. The CDR3 runs to 16 residues. J was trimmed by 4 bases and V by 0 bases; bases with no gene match: 8. Germline assignment: CDR1 SGHVS and CDR2 FNYEAQ.

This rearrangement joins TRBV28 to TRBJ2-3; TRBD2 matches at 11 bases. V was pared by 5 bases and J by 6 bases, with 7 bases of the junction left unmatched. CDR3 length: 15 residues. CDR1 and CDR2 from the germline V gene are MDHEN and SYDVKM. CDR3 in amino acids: CASSLGTSGADTQYF. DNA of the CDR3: TGTGCCAGCAGTCTCGGGACTAGCGGCGCCGATACGCAGTATTTT. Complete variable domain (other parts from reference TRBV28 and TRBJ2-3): DVKVTQSSRYLVKRTGEKVFLECVQDMDHENMFWYRQDPGLGLRLIYFSYDVKMKEKGDIPEGYSVSREKKERFSLILESASTNQTSMYLCASSLGTSGADTQYFGPGTRLTVL.

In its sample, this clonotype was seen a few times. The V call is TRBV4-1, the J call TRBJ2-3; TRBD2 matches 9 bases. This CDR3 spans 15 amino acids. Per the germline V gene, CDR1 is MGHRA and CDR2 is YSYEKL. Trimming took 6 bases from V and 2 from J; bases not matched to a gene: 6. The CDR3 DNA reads TGCGCCAGCAGTAGCGGGGGAAGGGCCACAGATACGCAGTATTTT. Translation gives CASSSGGRATDTQYF.

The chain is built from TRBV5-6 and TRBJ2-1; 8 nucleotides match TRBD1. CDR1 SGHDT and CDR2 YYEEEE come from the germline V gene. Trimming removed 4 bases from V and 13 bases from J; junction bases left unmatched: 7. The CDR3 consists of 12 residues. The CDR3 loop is CASSRDDRGQFF. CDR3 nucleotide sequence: TGTGCCAGCAGCCGGGACGACAGGGGACAGTTCTTC.

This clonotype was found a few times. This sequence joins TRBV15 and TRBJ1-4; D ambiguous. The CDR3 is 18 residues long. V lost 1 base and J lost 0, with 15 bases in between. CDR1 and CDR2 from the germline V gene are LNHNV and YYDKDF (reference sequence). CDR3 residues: CATSRGGSTAATNEKLFF. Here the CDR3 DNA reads TGTGCCACCAGCAGAGGAGGCAGCACGGCAGCAACTAATGAAAAACTGTTTTTT.

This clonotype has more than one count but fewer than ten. This CDR3 is CASSLGRSLRPSYEQYF. CDR3 nucleotide sequence: TGTGCCAGCAGCTTAGGAAGGAGTTTGCGGCCTTCCTACGAGCAGTACTTC. The rearrangement joins TRBV7-8 to TRBJ2-7; D gene ambiguous. Germline V gene data show CDR1 as SGHVS and CDR2 as FQNEAQ. The CDR3 covers 17 residues. V lost 1 base to trimming and J lost 1 base, with 17 bases between them.

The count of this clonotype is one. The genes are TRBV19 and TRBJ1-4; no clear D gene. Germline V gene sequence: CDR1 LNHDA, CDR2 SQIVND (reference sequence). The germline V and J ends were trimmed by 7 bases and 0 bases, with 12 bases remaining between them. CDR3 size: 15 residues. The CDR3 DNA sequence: TGTGCCAGTATCCCCTACGGGGCAACTAATGAAAAACTGTTTTTT. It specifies CASIPYGATNEKLFF.